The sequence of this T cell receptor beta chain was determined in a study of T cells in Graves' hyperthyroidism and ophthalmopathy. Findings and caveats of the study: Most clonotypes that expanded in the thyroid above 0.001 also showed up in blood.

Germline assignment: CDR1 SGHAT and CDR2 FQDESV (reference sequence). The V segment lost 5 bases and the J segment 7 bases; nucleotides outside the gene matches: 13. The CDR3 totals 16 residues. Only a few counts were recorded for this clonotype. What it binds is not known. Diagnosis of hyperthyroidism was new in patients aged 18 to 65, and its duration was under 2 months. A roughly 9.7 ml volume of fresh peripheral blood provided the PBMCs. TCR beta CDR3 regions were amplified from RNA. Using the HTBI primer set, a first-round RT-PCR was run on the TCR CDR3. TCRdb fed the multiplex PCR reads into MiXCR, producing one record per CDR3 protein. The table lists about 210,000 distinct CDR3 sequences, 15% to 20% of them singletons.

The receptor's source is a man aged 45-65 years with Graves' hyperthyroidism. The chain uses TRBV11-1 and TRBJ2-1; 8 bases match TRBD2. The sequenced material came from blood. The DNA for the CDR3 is TGTGCCAGCAGCCTCCAACTAGCGGCCGCTCGTAATGAGCAGTTCTTC. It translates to CASSLQLAAARNEQFF.